This TCR beta chain was sequenced in a study of shared clonotypes between healthy human individuals. Naive CD8 cells lacked CD45RO and underwent positive selection for CCR7, leaving out terminally differentiated effector memory CD45RA+ cells. The CDR3 loop spans 15 amino acids. Germline V gene sequence: CDR1 SGHVS, CDR2 FNYEAQ. After removal of 4 bases from V and 5 bases from J, the junction contained 5 bases not matched to a gene. Repertoires were generated with immunoSEQ multiplex PCR, while TCRdb's copy carries only in-frame clones and drops some. The sample lists approximately 810,000 clones, around 93% seen once, with 24% in the top ten.

Specimen: naive CD8+ T cells sorted from blood. V and J are TRBV7-6 and TRBJ2-5; TRBD2 aligns across 12 bases. The receptor's source is a man younger than 45 in good health. The CDR3 nucleotides are TGTGCCAGCAGCTCCCGGACTAGCGGGATCGAGACCCAGTACTTC. It encodes CASSSRTSGIETQYF.